The 3 T cell receptor beta chains in this list originate from one sample, sequenced in a study. TCRdb called the 5' RACE reads again in MiXCR, with one record for every CDR3 protein. Among about 40,000 distinct CDR3 sequences listed, approximately 20% were seen once. The sample was naive CD4+ T cells sorted from a lymph node. Subset: naive CD4+ T cells, CD4+CD45RA+CD25-. Receptor source: a female donor with breast cancer.

The chain recombines TRBV5-1 with TRBJ2-5; 12 positions match TRBD2. Germline-derived CDR1 and CDR2 are SGHRS and YFSETQ. Unmatched junction bases numbered 9, after V lost 3 bases and J lost 3 bases. The CDR3 extends over 17 amino acids. In DNA form, the CDR3 reads TGCGCCAGCAGCTCGGGTCTTCCTAGCGGGAGGGAAGAGACCCAGTACTTC. It is translated as CASSSGLPSGREETQYF.

Points on this clonotype: The conserved phenylalanine or tryptophan normally closing the CDR3 is absent here, so this likely arose from a read error. The CDR3 spells CASRSGGGVRNTEAFC. DNA for the CDR3: TGTGCCAGTCGATCGGGGGGGGGGGTTCGGAACACTGAAGCTTTCTGT. V usage is TRBV6-5 and J usage is TRBJ1-1, with D tentatively TRBD1 (5 bases). The CDR3 spans 16 residues. Germline-derived CDR1 and CDR2 are MNHEY and SVGAGI. Trimming shortened V by 9 bases and J by 1 base, and 21 bases separated the two germline ends.

This clonotype was seen a handful of times. This chain uses TRBV6-1 with TRBJ2-7; D uncertain. The CDR3 loop spans 14 amino acids. Germline loops: CDR1 MNHNS, CDR2 SASEGT. Trimming pared 7 bases from V and 4 bases from J, leaving 17 bases between. In nucleotides, the CDR3 is TGTGCCAGCACCCCGCAGGCTACCCAGTACGAGCAGTACTTC. Amino acids: CASTPQATQYEQYF.